The clone carrying this T cell receptor beta chain was recorded only once. TCRdb keeps only in-frame clones here, not all; method: immunoSEQ multiplex PCR. The table includes roughly 180,000 clones, 75% to 90% detected once. These data originate in a study of blood T cell repertoires in COVID-19. Across the study: Samples representing acute and convalescent COVID-19 were sourced from the United States, Italy and Spain. T cells, B-cell-depleted T cells, or PBMCs supplied cDNA or gDNA.

The source material was PBMCs or T cells enriched from blood (not recorded which). The TCR was taken from a woman aged 25-40 years who had recovered from COVID-19.

The CDR3 bases are TGCGCCAGCAGCCAAGATCTAAGCACTGGAAACACCATATATTTT. It specifies CASSQDLSTGNTIYF. V and J are TRBV4-3 and TRBJ1-3; D ambiguous. Looked up from germline, CDR1 is LGHNA and CDR2 is YSLEER. V dropped 0 bases and J dropped 2 bases, with 8 bases sitting between them. This CDR3 contains 15 residues.